The 8 T cell receptor beta chains given below trace back to one sample, sequenced in a study of PD-1 blockade in mismatch repair-deficient tumors (dated by TCRdb to 2015 to 2018). The library was made by the immunoSEQ multiplex PCR assay. Drawn from immuneACCESS, this table holds only the in-frame rearrangements with V and J called that TCRdb kept. Clones are partly lost; checked studies trace under half to an unresolved V gene and leave the rest unexplained. This sample gives some 120,000 clones in total; roughly 90% of them show up just once. The top ten clones comprise 10% to 15% of the sample. Here the sequenced sample was peripheral blood, taken just under 74 weeks after starting pembrolizumab. The receptors here all came from an adult with mismatch repair-deficient cancer.

The chain combines TRBV5-4 with TRBJ1-2; a weak D match, TRBD1 (5 bases). The length of the CDR3 is 12 residues. CDR1 is SGHNT and CDR2 is YYREEE in the germline V gene (reference sequence). Trimming removed 3 bases from V and 4 bases from J, with 7 bases in between. In DNA form, the CDR3 reads TGTGCCAGCAGCTCAGGGACCTATGGCTACACCTTC. It is translated as CASSSGTYGYTF.

The chain has TRBV5-5 and TRBJ1-5; D call uncertain. Germline CDR1 reads SGHKS; CDR2 reads YYEKEE (reference sequence). CDR3 length: 14 residues. The V and J ends lost 2 bases and 0 bases respectively, with 6 bases between them. CDR3 protein: CASSLAPSNQPQHF. CDR3 in DNA: TGTGCCAGCAGCTTAGCTCCTAGCAATCAGCCCCAGCATTTT.

The V call is TRBV5-1, the J call TRBJ2-2; TRBD2 is a possible D gene (5 bases). Germline V gene data show CDR1 as SGHRS and CDR2 as YFSETQ. Between the trimmed V and J ends, which lost 6 bases and 3 bases, there was a span of 18 bases. The CDR3 consists of 16 residues. CDR3 in amino acids: CASTARSGKDTGELFF. For the CDR3, the DNA is TGCGCCAGCACGGCTCGCTCGGGGAAGGACACCGGGGAGCTGTTTTTT.

The chain carries TRBV27 and TRBJ2-7, with unresolved D. This CDR3 has 14 amino acids. The V and J ends lost 5 bases and 4 bases respectively, with 15 bases between them. Germline values: CDR1 MNHEY, CDR2 SMNVEV (reference sequence). This CDR3 reads CASSLGSSSYEQYF. The CDR3 DNA reads TGTGCCAGCAGTCTAGGGTCCTCTTCTTACGAGCAGTACTTC.

The gene calls are TRBV28 and TRBJ2-7, with 8 bases identical to TRBD1. The CDR3 length is 19 residues. CDR1 is MDHEN and CDR2 is SYDVKM in the germline V gene. V lost 7 bases and J lost 1; bases outside the gene matches: 21. The CDR3 loop is CASIPKPHATGAFSYEQYF. The CDR3 DNA is TGTGCCAGCATCCCAAAGCCCCACGCGACAGGGGCGTTTTCCTACGAGCAGTACTTC.

The CDR3 region has the DNA TGTGCCAGCAGCCCCCTAGGGACAGGGGTTACCTACGAGCAGTACTTC. This sequence encodes CASSPLGTGVTYEQYF. The chain couples TRBV2 to TRBJ2-7; 10 bases match TRBD1. J was trimmed by 2 bases and V by 6 bases; bases with no gene match: 10. The CDR3 sequence is 16 residues long. Germline CDR1 and CDR2: SNHLY and FYNNEI. Using reference TRBV2 and TRBJ2-7 for the parts outside the CDR3, the full variable domain is EPEVTQTPSHQVTQMGQEVILRCVPISNHLYFYWYRQILGQKVEFLVSFYNNEISEKSEIFDDQFSVERPDGSNFTLKIRSTKLEDSAMYFCASSPLGTGVTYEQYFGPGTRLTVT.

The J gene is TRBJ2-7, the V gene TRBV6-5, with D possibly being TRBD2 (5 bases). The V gene's germline CDR1 is MNHEY and CDR2 SVGAGI. There are 13 residues in the CDR3. V lost 6 bases and J 5 bases, leaving 14 bases between the germline ends. The CDR3 region has the DNA TGTGCCAGCAGCAGGACTCTCAGGCACGAGCAGTACTTC. It translates to CASSRTLRHEQYF.

The chain joins TRBV13 to TRBJ1-3; no clear D. Germline CDR1 reads PRHDT; CDR2 reads FYEKMQ (reference sequence). The CDR3 totals 13 residues. V was cut by 5 bases and J by 2 bases, with 7 bases left in between. This CDR3 reads CASSGVAGNTIYF. CDR3 DNA sequence: TGTGCCAGCAGCGGGGTCGCTGGAAACACCATATATTTT.